This record looks at one TCR beta chain sequence and its context. What it binds is not known. This specimen belongs to a study of T cell responses to AZD1222 COVID-19 vaccine. Study results and limitations: Increased Spike-specific TCR breadth and depth were observed after two AZD1222 doses.

TCRdb keeps only in-frame clones here, not all; method: immunoSEQ multiplex PCR. The repertoire consists of tens of thousands of clones, with around 88% occurring once and the leading ten covering about 9.5%. The V and J ends lost 5 bases and 5 bases respectively, with 10 bases between them. CDR1 is LNHNV and CDR2 is YYDKDF in the germline V gene (reference sequence). The CDR3 contains 12 residues. The chain recombines TRBV15 with TRBJ2-7; no firm D call. This clonotype was sampled from an adult in good health. This material consisted of peripheral blood, taken on day 0 of AZD1222 vaccination. CDR3 in DNA: TGTGCCACCAGCGGCCCGAGCCACGAGCAGTACTTC. Its translation is CATSGPSHEQYF.